The 27 T cell receptor beta chains in this list originate from one sample, sequenced in a study of blood T cell repertoires in COVID-19. Sequencing used immunoSEQ multiplex PCR; TCRdb keeps in-frame clones, though not all of them. The table records about 170,000 clones, 82% of them present only once. The sample consisted of peripheral blood. The source of these receptors is an older woman with acute or convalescent COVID-19.

Written as DNA, the CDR3 is TGTGCCAGCAGCTTAGGAGGGGGCTCCCACCGGGAGACCCAGTACTTC. Protein: CASSLGGGSHRETQYF. V and J are TRBV11-3 and TRBJ2-5; 7 bases align to TRBD1. The CDR3 is 16 amino acids. The V gene end was trimmed by 1 base and the J gene end by 5 bases; junction bases not matched to a gene: 10. Per the germline V gene, CDR1 is SGHNT and CDR2 is YENEEA.

This chain uses TRBV19 with TRBJ1-2; 10 bases agree with TRBD1. CDR1 LNHDA and CDR2 SQIVND come from the germline V gene (reference sequence). V lost 5 bases, J lost 5 bases, and 8 bases stayed unmatched. CDR3 length: 15 amino acids. In DNA form, the CDR3 reads TGTGCCAGTAGTGTCGACAGGGGGCGAAGTTATGGCTACACCTTC. It is translated as CASSVDRGRSYGYTF.

This chain's CDR3 is CASSGGQGYNSPLHF. CDR3 DNA sequence: TGTGCCAGCAGCGGGGGACAGGGCTATAATTCACCCCTCCACTTT. This chain uses TRBV5-4 with TRBJ1-6; 9 nucleotides align to TRBD1. J gave up 3 bases and V 4 bases, and 2 bases lay outside the gene matches. Germline values: CDR1 SGHNT, CDR2 YYREEE (reference sequence). CDR3 length: 15 amino acids. The variable domain in full, completed from reference TRBV5-4 and TRBJ1-6, reads ETGVTQSPTHLIKTRGQQVTLRCSSQSGHNTVSWYQQALGQGPQFIFQYYREEENGRGNFPPRFSGLQFPNYSSELNVNALELDDSALYLCASSGGQGYNSPLHFGNGTRLTVT.

The V and J genes are TRBV19 and TRBJ2-3, with 7 bases aligning to TRBD2. With V trimmed by 0 bases and J by 5 bases, 5 bases remained unmatched. Germline assignment: CDR1 LNHDA and CDR2 SQIVND (reference sequence). The CDR3 runs to 15 residues. In DNA form, the CDR3 reads TGTGCCAGTAGTATAGAGCGGGAGTCGGGAGATACGCAGTATTTT. Amino acid sequence: CASSIERESGDTQYF.

The genes are TRBV2 and TRBJ1-5; D gene ambiguous. The germline CDR1 and CDR2 sequences are SNHLY and FYNNEI. Trimming removed 3 bases at V and 3 bases at J, with 9 bases between. This CDR3 contains 14 residues. In DNA, the CDR3 is TGTGCCAGCAGTGAGTCAGGCCTCAATCAGCCCCAGCATTTT. Translated, it gives CASSESGLNQPQHF.

J is TRBJ2-7 and V is TRBV28; D possibly corresponds to TRBD1 (6 bases). This CDR3 has 14 residues. The germline V and J ends were trimmed by 5 bases and 4 bases, with 15 bases remaining between them. Germline CDR1 is MDHEN and CDR2 is SYDVKM. The DNA for the CDR3 is TGTGCCAGCAGTATCCCTGACAGGTGGTACGAGCAGTACTTC. Protein sequence: CASSIPDRWYEQYF.

Written as DNA, the CDR3 is TGCGCCAGCAGCCCGACCGACTGGGGCCCCGGGGAGCTGTTTTTT. It encodes CASSPTDWGPGELFF. The V and J genes are TRBV5-1 and TRBJ2-2; possible D gene TRBD1, 5 bases. Trimming pared 4 bases from V and 6 bases from J, leaving 16 bases between. There are 15 residues in the CDR3. Germline V gives CDR1 SGHRS, CDR2 YFSETQ.

The rearrangement uses TRBV25-1 and TRBJ2-1, with D possibly matching TRBD1 (5 bases). Between the trimmed V and J ends, which lost 6 bases and 5 bases, there was a span of 8 bases. Germline CDR1 and CDR2: MGHDK and SYGVNS. The CDR3 totals 12 residues. The CDR3, as DNA: TGTGCCAGCAGGGGGCTCGACAATGAGCAGTTCTTC. This translates into CASRGLDNEQFF.

V usage is TRBV30 and J usage is TRBJ1-5, with 10 bases identical to TRBD1. Germline CDR1 GTSNPN, CDR2 SVGIG (reference sequence). V was pared by 8 bases and J by 3 bases, with 7 bases of the junction left unmatched. CDR3 size: 14 residues. CDR3 sequence reads: CAGDRGGLNQPQHF. Written as DNA, the CDR3 is TGTGCCGGGGACAGGGGAGGACTCAATCAGCCCCAGCATTTT.

This clone turned up a few times. This chain uses TRBV30 with TRBJ1-6; D perhaps matches TRBD1 (5 bases). Germline CDR1 and CDR2: GTSNPN and SVGIG (reference sequence). The CDR3 has 15 amino acids. Trimming took 5 bases from V and 5 from J, leaving 16 bases between them. CDR3 residues: CAWGQLSLDNSPLHF. CDR3 DNA sequence: TGTGCCTGGGGACAATTAAGCTTGGATAATTCACCCCTCCACTTT. Using reference TRBV30 and TRBJ1-6 for the parts outside the CDR3, the full variable domain is SQTIHQWPATLVQPVGSPLSLECTVEGTSNPNLYWYRQAAGRGLQLLFYSVGIGQISSEVPQNLSASRPQDRQFILSSKKLLLSDSGFYLCAWGQLSLDNSPLHFGNGTRLTVT.

This rearrangement joins TRBV6-5 to TRBJ2-1, with 10 positions matching TRBD2. CDR1 is MNHEY and CDR2 is SVGAGI in the germline V gene. The length of the CDR3 is 13 residues. V trimming: 7 bases; J trimming: 7 bases; junction bases outside the gene matches: 4. In nucleotides, the CDR3 is TGTGCCAGCATCATAGCGGGGGGAAATGAGCAGTTCTTC. It yields the protein CASIIAGGNEQFF.

V gene TRBV2 combines with J gene TRBJ1-1; D might be TRBD1 (5 bases). The CDR3 runs 15 residues. Germline-derived CDR1 and CDR2 are SNHLY and FYNNEI. V dropped 0 bases and J dropped 4 bases, with 12 bases sitting between them. CDR3 loop: CASSEAAIGGTEAFF. For the CDR3, the DNA is TGTGCCAGCAGTGAAGCGGCGATCGGGGGCACTGAAGCTTTCTTT.

The chain combines TRBV28 with TRBJ1-4, with TRBD1 identical over 8 bases. V shed 5 bases and J 8 bases; nucleotides not matched to a gene: 16. Germline V gives CDR1 MDHEN, CDR2 SYDVKM. The CDR3 is 17 amino acids. The CDR3 sequence is CASSPTLRQGKGEKLFF. The CDR3 region has the DNA TGTGCCAGCAGTCCTACCCTGCGACAGGGGAAAGGGGAAAAACTGTTTTTT.

The chain links TRBV6-2 or TRBV6-3 to TRBJ2-5; D unresolved. Trimming removed 2 bases at V and 2 bases at J, with 9 bases between. This CDR3 contains 14 residues. CDR1 MNHEY and CDR2 SVGEGT come from the germline V gene. In nucleotides, the CDR3 is TGTGCCAGCAGTTACAGAGTCAGGCAAGAGACCCAGTACTTC. Translation gives CASSYRVRQETQYF.

The chain has TRBV4-3 and TRBJ2-2; perhaps TRBD2 as D (6 bases). Germline loops: CDR1 LGHNA, CDR2 YSLEER. Trimming removed 3 bases from V and 3 bases from J, with 20 bases in between. The CDR3 is made up of 18 amino acids. CDR3 in DNA: TGCGCCAGCAGCCACCCCGGCGCCGGGAGAAAATACACCGGGGAGCTGTTTTTT. This translates into CASSHPGAGRKYTGELFF.

This chain connects TRBV5-1 to TRBJ2-6, with 12 nucleotides matching TRBD1. The V gene end was trimmed by 3 bases and the J gene end by 2 bases; junction bases not matched to a gene: 12. From germline, CDR1 is SGHRS and CDR2 YFSETQ. The CDR3 is 20 residues long. The CDR3 DNA reads as TGCGCCAGCAGCTCTCTTGGGTCGGGACAGGGGGCAACTGGGGCCAACGTCCTGACTTTC. This gives the protein CASSSLGSGQGATGANVLTF.

The chain is built from TRBV3-1 (or the pseudogene TRBV3-2) and TRBJ1-2; TRBD1 matches 11 bases. The CDR3 totals 16 residues. V shed 2 bases, J shed 4 bases, and the junction held 6 bases outside the gene matches. The germline CDR1 and CDR2 sequences are LGHDT and YNNKEL (reference sequence). For the CDR3, the DNA is TGTGCCAGCAGCCAAATAACCGGGACAGGGGGCTATGGCTACACCTTC. Translating gives CASSQITGTGGYGYTF.

This rearrangement joins TRBV7-9 to TRBJ1-5; no clear D. Trimming shortened V by 0 bases and J by 5 bases, and 11 bases separated the two germline ends. CDR1 is SEHNR and CDR2 is FQNEAQ in the germline V gene (reference sequence). CDR3 length: 15 residues. The CDR3 bases are TGTGCCAGCAGCTTAGCTGGGTTCGGGGATCAGCCCCAGCATTTT. This sequence encodes CASSLAGFGDQPQHF.

The chain is built from TRBV19 and TRBJ1-5, with 9 bases matching TRBD1. Germline trimming cut 5 bases from V and 8 bases from J; bases unmatched to any gene: 13. Germline loops: CDR1 LNHDA, CDR2 SQIVND (reference sequence). This CDR3 comprises 16 residues. The CDR3 region is CASSFWTGEGGKPQHF. In DNA, the CDR3 is TGTGCCAGTAGTTTCTGGACAGGGGAGGGCGGAAAGCCCCAGCATTTT.

The V gene is TRBV2, the J gene TRBJ1-1; TRBD1 is a possible D gene (5 bases). Between the trimmed V and J ends, which lost 2 bases and 3 bases, there was a span of 10 bases. The CDR3 loop spans 14 amino acids. CDR1 and CDR2 (germline): SNHLY, FYNNEI. CDR3 residues: CASSELQGHTEAFF. CDR3 sequence (DNA): TGTGCCAGCAGTGAACTGCAGGGCCACACTGAAGCTTTCTTT.

This clone has more than one count but fewer than ten. The gene calls are TRBV19 and TRBJ2-1; D is possibly TRBD1 (6 bases). Germline loops: CDR1 LNHDA, CDR2 SQIVND (reference sequence). Deletions cut 3 bases from V and 3 bases from J, with 9 bases between. The CDR3 sequence is 14 residues long. CDR3 region: CASSIQDSYNEQFF. CDR3 bases: TGTGCCAGTAGTATTCAGGACAGCTACAATGAGCAGTTCTTC.

The rearrangement joins TRBV28 to TRBJ1-5, with 8 bases aligning to TRBD1. There are 15 residues in the CDR3. The germline V gene encodes CDR1 MDHEN and CDR2 SYDVKM. Trimming at V came to 2 bases and at J to 6 bases, leaving 6 bases not matched to a gene. The CDR3 reads CASSLTTGAIQPQHF. The CDR3, as DNA: TGTGCCAGCAGTTTAACGACAGGGGCCATTCAGCCCCAGCATTTT.

This sequence joins TRBV18 and TRBJ2-7; 7 bases line up with TRBD1. This CDR3 contains 13 residues. V trimming: 3 bases; J trimming: 3 bases; junction bases outside the gene matches: 2. Germline V gene data show CDR1 as KGHSH and CDR2 as LQKENI. The CDR3 spells CASSPQGDYEQYF. The CDR3 DNA follows: TGTGCCAGCTCACCCCAGGGGGACTACGAGCAGTACTTC.

This chain joins TRBV19 and TRBJ1-3, with D maybe TRBD1 (6 bases). The germline gives CDR1 LNHDA, CDR2 SQIVND (reference sequence). This CDR3 is built from 15 residues. V shed 8 bases and J shed 0 bases, with 14 bases lying between them. CDR3 sequence (DNA): TGTGCCAGTCGCCAGGGACACAACTCTGGAAACACCATATATTTT. Its translation is CASRQGHNSGNTIYF.

This chain uses TRBV5-4 with TRBJ1-4; D is ambiguous. Trimming shortened V by 0 bases and J by 0 bases, and 6 bases separated the two germline ends. The germline V gene has CDR1 SGHNT and CDR2 YYREEE (reference sequence). The CDR3 sequence is 15 residues long. As DNA, the CDR3 is TGTGCCAGCAGCTTGGGGTCGGCAACTAATGAAAAACTGTTTTTT. Encoded protein: CASSLGSATNEKLFF.

The rearrangement links TRBV10-3 to TRBJ2-4; TRBD1 is a possible D gene (6 bases). The CDR3 sequence is 12 residues long. The V end lost 2 bases, the J end lost 7 bases, and 6 bases lay between the germline ends. Germline CDR1 and CDR2: ENHRY and SYGVKD. The CDR3 protein is CAISEQGNIQYF. CDR3 sequence (DNA): TGTGCCATCAGTGAGCAGGGGAACATTCAGTACTTC.

V usage is TRBV7-6 and J usage is TRBJ2-3, with TRBD1 as a possible D gene (6 bases). Germline loops: CDR1 SGHVS, CDR2 FNYEAQ. CDR3 size: 16 residues. V shed 1 base and J shed 1 base, with 12 bases lying between them. CDR3 loop: CASSLDPGQRTDTQYF. In DNA form, the CDR3 reads TGTGCCAGCAGCTTAGATCCGGGACAACGCACAGATACGCAGTATTTT.